The subject of this entry is one TCR beta chain. This entry comes from a study of identical twins. This CDR3 contains 15 residues. V was shortened by 6 bases and J by 2 bases, with 17 bases between the two germline ends. Germline V gives CDR1 SGHRS, CDR2 YFSETQ. TCRdb reanalysed the 5' RACE reads using MiXCR and keeps one entry per CDR3 protein. The table lists about 520,000 distinct CDR3 sequences, roughly a fifth of them singletons. The same data also went into a second study, on T cells expressing NK-cell markers.

The sequence was obtained from a young woman in good health. The sequencing sample was made of CD4+ T cells sorted from blood. The V gene is TRBV5-1, the J gene TRBJ2-5, with a weak D call TRBD2 (6 bases). The CDR3 bases are TGCGCCAGCACTGGCGGGGTCGCTCGACAAGAGACCCAGTACTTC. Translation gives CASTGGVARQETQYF.